The clone carrying this T cell receptor beta chain came up a few times. This record belongs to a study of blood T cell repertoires in COVID-19. The V end lost 2 bases, the J end lost 13 bases, and 15 bases lay between the germline ends. Germline CDR1 and CDR2: MDHEN and SYDVKM. The CDR3 is 13 amino acids. Some clones are missing from TCRdb's copy, which holds only in-frame ones; the method was immunoSEQ multiplex PCR. The sample contains roughly 180,000 clones, approximately 86% of which appear only once. The TCR sequence derives from a man in his 60s with acute or convalescent COVID-19. The chain joins TRBV28 to TRBJ2-1; tentatively, D is TRBD1 (6 bases). Sequenced: peripheral blood. CDR3 sequence (DNA): TGTGCCAGCAGTTTAGACAGGCGCCTTTATCAGTTCTTC. Amino acids: CASSLDRRLYQFF.